This section outlines one TCR beta chain sequence together with its context. The data were taken from a study of blood T cell repertoires in COVID-19. Study as a whole: COVID-19 samples from acute and convalescent phases originated in the United States, Italy and Spain. From T cells, B-cell-depleted T cells, or PBMCs came the material, which was cDNA or gDNA.

V was pared by 9 bases and J by 2 bases, with 12 bases of the junction left unmatched. CDR3 size: 15 residues. Germline CDR1 and CDR2: SGHDT and YYEEEE. Original processing methods: Quantification of nucleated cells was approximated via reference gene primer amplification. Profiled with immunoSEQ multiplex PCR; TCRdb holds only in-frame clones, not every one. Clonal size and the V and J genes are those of that table, whereas D and trimming came from the DNA. The data hold fewer than 350,000 clones, with 85% to 90% observed a single time. During active infection, Seattle patients enrolled and were then monitored through disease.

This sequence joins TRBV5-6 and TRBJ2-3, with 7 bases fitting TRBD2. Sequences were obtained from peripheral blood. The sequence was collected from a woman in her twenties or thirties with COVID-19, enrolled during active disease. The CDR3 loop reads CATMSGAGNTDTQYF. CDR3 in DNA: TGTGCCACCATGTCCGGAGCGGGGAACACAGATACGCAGTATTTT.